The 15 T cell receptor beta chains given below trace back to one sample, sequenced in a study of T cell repertoires in cytomegalovirus infection (dated by TCRdb to 2018 to 2020). Data came from an Illumina HiSeq 1500. The public reads were run again by TCRdb, first through fastp at Q25 and then through MiXCR, and only productive beta chains were kept. Rows matching on CDR3 protein sequence are summarized as one entry with the most common DNA and genes. Present in this sample are fewer than 200,000 distinct CDR3 sequences, 14% of which were seen just once. Of the sample, more than 20% is held by the ten largest clones. The sample comprised PBMCs. The receptor set was obtained from a human donor in good health (CMV status not recorded). Some clones in this sample may be carry-over from other donors' samples.

This clonotype was seen ten or more times. This chain links TRBV4-2 with TRBJ2-1, with D possibly called TRBD1 or TRBD2 (5 bases each). CDR3 length: 17 amino acids. Germline V gene sequence: CDR1 LGHNA, CDR2 YNFKEQ. V shed 0 bases and J shed 0 bases, with 12 bases lying between them. The DNA for the CDR3 is TGTGCCAGCAGCCAAGATTGGGGGACCTCCTCCTACAATGAGCAGTTCTTC. This sequence encodes CASSQDWGTSSYNEQFF.

The V call is TRBV27, the J call TRBJ2-7; 7 bases map to TRBD1. Germline V gives CDR1 MNHEY, CDR2 SMNVEV (reference sequence). Trimming cost V 5 bases and J 3 bases; bases outside gene matches: 10. The CDR3 runs 15 residues. In DNA, the CDR3 is TGTGCCAGCAGTCTAGCCCGCACAGGGGTCTACGAGCAGTACTTC. Encoded protein: CASSLARTGVYEQYF.

The chain combines TRBV28 with TRBJ2-7, with a possible D match to TRBD2 (7 bases). Germline V gives CDR1 MDHEN, CDR2 SYDVKM. The CDR3 has 14 amino acids. V lost 7 bases and J lost 6, with 19 bases in between. The CDR3 region has the DNA TGTGCCAGCACTTTGGGAGGGGGACTACCCGAGCAGTACTTC. The encoded protein is CASTLGGGLPEQYF.

There are a few counts of this clonotype. This chain links TRBV20-1 with TRBJ1-1; D gene ambiguous. Trimming left V 5 bases short and J 0 bases short, with 13 bases between. The CDR3 totals 14 residues. CDR1 is DFQATT, CDR2 SNEGSKA, per germline (reference sequence). The DNA of the CDR3 is TGCAGTGCTGCCCGGACCTTAATGAACACTGAAGCTTTCTTT. It translates to CSAARTLMNTEAFF.

The chain links TRBV20-1 to TRBJ1-5, with D unclear. Trimming removed 3 bases from V and 4 bases from J, with 19 bases in between. CDR1 and CDR2 from the germline V gene are DFQATT and SNEGSKA (reference sequence). The CDR3 is 16 residues long. The CDR3 loop is CSASRPQGLLNQPQHF. CDR3 in DNA: TGCAGTGCTAGCAGACCTCAAGGACTGTTAAATCAGCCCCAGCATTTT.

This clonotype was seen at least ten times. The rearrangement joins TRBV7-2 to TRBJ2-5, with 7 nucleotides matching TRBD1. This CDR3 is 14 amino acids long. Germline V lookup: CDR1 SGHTA, CDR2 FQGNSA. Losses at the gene ends were 5 bases for V and 6 bases for J; bases not matched to a gene: 9. The CDR3 is CASSVTGSRQTQYF. The CDR3 region has the DNA TGTGCCAGCAGCGTGACAGGGTCGAGACAGACCCAGTACTTC.

DNA of the CDR3: TGTGCCAGCAGTTTGCCCTCCCAGCTGGGGAATGAGCAGTTCTTC. It specifies CASSLPSQLGNEQFF. This chain links TRBV28 with TRBJ2-1; D gene unclear. Trimming cost V 3 bases and J 7 bases, with 16 bases left between them. The CDR3 covers 15 residues. The germline V gene encodes CDR1 MDHEN and CDR2 SYDVKM.

The J gene is TRBJ2-5, the V gene TRBV27; 11 positions agree with TRBD2. J gave up 4 bases and V 0 bases, and 7 bases lay outside the gene matches. Germline CDR1 reads MNHEY; CDR2 reads SMNVEV (reference sequence). The CDR3 sequence is 17 residues long. CDR3 nucleotide sequence: TGTGCCAGCAGTTTATCGAAACTAGCGGGAGTAGTAGAGACCCAGTACTTC. It specifies CASSLSKLAGVVETQYF.

The rearrangement uses TRBV28 and TRBJ1-6, with 10 bases fitting TRBD1. There are 17 residues in the CDR3. Per germline, CDR1 MDHEN and CDR2 SYDVKM. The ends lost 4 bases at V and 10 bases at J; junction bases unmatched: 13. CDR3 in amino acids: CASSSWPGQGIRSPLHF. For the CDR3, the DNA is TGTGCCAGCAGTTCGTGGCCGGGACAGGGGATTCGGTCACCCCTCCACTTT.

This clonotype was detected ten times or more. The gene calls are TRBV28 and TRBJ2-3; weak D call: TRBD1 (5 bases). Germline CDR1 MDHEN, CDR2 SYDVKM. Trimming took off 6 bases at V and 2 bases at J, with 15 bases between the two ends. This CDR3 contains 15 residues. The CDR3 DNA follows: TGTGCCAGCAGCTTCCTCAGGGTCATCACAGATACGCAGTATTTT. Encoded protein: CASSFLRVITDTQYF.

A remark on this clonotype: One end of the junction varies from germline; a read error may be responsible. DNA for the CDR3: TGTGCCAGCAGCCTGGGACTAGCGGGAGACTTC. It specifies CASSLGLAGDF. The chain couples TRBV5-6 to TRBJ2-1; 14 bases line up with TRBD2. Germline CDR1 and CDR2: SGHDT and YYEEEE. The CDR3 is 11 amino acids.

This clonotype has ten or more counts. The V gene is TRBV10-2, the J gene TRBJ1-1, with D tentatively TRBD1 (5 bases). CDR3 size: 13 residues. Germline V lookup: CDR1 WSHSY, CDR2 SAAADI. Trimming shortened V by 7 bases and J by 1 base, and 10 bases separated the two germline ends. The CDR3 protein is CASISQGNTEAFF. The CDR3 DNA sequence: TGCGCCAGCATTTCCCAGGGGAACACTGAAGCTTTCTTT.

At least ten counts were recorded for this clonotype. V usage is TRBV12-3 or TRBV12-4 and J usage is TRBJ1-2; D remains unclear. The V end was cut by 5 bases, the J end by 4 bases, with 8 bases between. The CDR3 length is 12 residues. The CDR3 loop reads CASSRTSYGYTF. The CDR3 DNA reads TGTGCCAGCAGTCGGACGAGCTATGGCTACACCTTC.

This clonotype was counted a few times. The J gene is TRBJ1-1, the V gene TRBV29-1; TRBD1 is a possible D gene (5 bases). The germline gives CDR1 SQVTM, CDR2 ANQGSEA. This CDR3 comprises 13 residues. V was cut by 6 bases and J by 2 bases, with 13 bases left in between. CDR3 bases: TGCAGCGTAGGTAAGGGGCTAAACACTGAAGCTTTCTTT. Translated: CSVGKGLNTEAFF.

This clonotype came up many times. The chain joins TRBV7-2 to TRBJ2-7; D is possibly TRBD2 (5 bases). Germline V gene sequence: CDR1 SGHTA, CDR2 FQGNSA. The CDR3 covers 17 residues. With 2 bases removed from V and 6 bases from J, the gap between germline ends came to 23 bases. The DNA of the CDR3 is TGTGCCAGCAGCTTACGGTCGGCGGGTTCCCCCCTGGGCGAGCAGTACTTC. Translation gives CASSLRSAGSPLGEQYF.